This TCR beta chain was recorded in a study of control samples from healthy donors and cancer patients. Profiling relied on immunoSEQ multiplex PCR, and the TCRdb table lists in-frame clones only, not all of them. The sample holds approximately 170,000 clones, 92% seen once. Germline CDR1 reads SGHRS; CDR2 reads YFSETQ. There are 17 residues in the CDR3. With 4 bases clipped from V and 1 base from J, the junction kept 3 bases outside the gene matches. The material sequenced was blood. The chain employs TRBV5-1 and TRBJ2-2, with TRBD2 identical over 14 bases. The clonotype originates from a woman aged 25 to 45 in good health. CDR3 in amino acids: CASSPGTSGRNTGELFF. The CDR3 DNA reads TGCGCCAGCAGCCCCGGGACTAGCGGGAGGAACACCGGGGAGCTGTTTTTT.